One sample yielded the 6 T cell receptor beta chains listed below, sequenced in a study of T cells in Graves' hyperthyroidism and ophthalmopathy. TCR beta CDR3 regions were amplified from RNA transcripts. RT-PCR in the first round (using the HTBI primer set) targeted the TCR CDR3. Via MiXCR, TCRdb re-called the multiplex PCR reads, giving one row per CDR3 protein. The data show around 540,000 distinct CDR3 sequences, 46% seen once. Sequenced material: peripheral blood or thyroid tissue (not recorded which). Receptors originate from a woman aged 18 to 35 with Graves' hyperthyroidism.

This clonotype has only one observation. V is TRBV2 and J is TRBJ2-7; 10 nucleotides match TRBD1. CDR1 is SNHLY and CDR2 is FYNNEI in the germline V gene. The CDR3 runs to 15 residues. The junction had 9 bases not matched to a gene; V was cut back by 6 bases and J by 4 bases. The DNA of the CDR3 is TGTGCCAGCAGAGCGCCGGGACAGGGGCGTTACGAGCAGTACTTC. The encoded protein is CASRAPGQGRYEQYF.

V and J are TRBV20-1 and TRBJ2-5, with TRBD2 identical over 9 bases. This CDR3 has 12 amino acids. J gave up 4 bases and V 5 bases, and 2 bases lay outside the gene matches. Germline CDR1 is DFQATT and CDR2 is SNEGSKA (reference sequence). The CDR3 coding sequence is TGCAGTGCTGCGGGAGGGGTAGAGACCCAGTACTTC. This sequence encodes CSAAGGVETQYF.

The rearrangement uses TRBV13 and TRBJ1-6, with TRBD1 matching over 7 bases. CDR1 and CDR2 (germline): PRHDT, FYEKMQ (reference sequence). This CDR3 spans 14 amino acids. J was trimmed by 2 bases and V by 9 bases; bases with no gene match: 4. CDR3 coding DNA: TGTGCCAGTTGGGACAGAGCCTATAATTCACCCCTCCACTTT. This translates into CASWDRAYNSPLHF.

This clonotype was recorded many times. The chain couples TRBV10-3 to TRBJ1-2, with D possibly TRBD1 on 5 matching bases. Germline V gene data show CDR1 as ENHRY and CDR2 as SYGVKD. Between the trimmed V and J ends, which lost 4 bases and 2 bases, there was a span of 11 bases. The CDR3 consists of 14 residues. The CDR3: CAISGRGTNYGYTF. CDR3 bases: TGTGCCATCAGTGGGAGGGGCACCAACTATGGCTACACCTTC.

Remarks on this clonotype: This may arise from a read error, as a much more abundant clone is one base away. CDR3 DNA sequence: TGTGCCAGCAGCTCCGCGGGAGGCTCTGGGGCCAACGTCCTGACTTTC. Amino acid sequence: CASSSAGGSGANVLTF. The V gene is TRBV7-2, the J gene TRBJ2-6; 8 bases match TRBD2. The ends lost 4 bases at V and 0 bases at J; junction bases unmatched: 2. This CDR3 is built from 16 residues. Germline-derived CDR1 and CDR2 are SGHTA and FQGNSA.

A few counts support this clonotype. V and J are TRBV7-9 and TRBJ2-7; D remains unclear. The length of the CDR3 is 15 residues. Trimming took off 5 bases at V and 6 bases at J, with 20 bases between the two ends. Germline assignment: CDR1 SEHNR and CDR2 FQNEAQ (reference sequence). The CDR3 DNA follows: TGTGCCAGCAGCCAACGTTTAGGGTTGGTTCCCGAGCAGTACTTC. Translating it yields CASSQRLGLVPEQYF.